This TCR beta chain was obtained from a study of blood T cell repertoires in COVID-19. Across the study: The samples span acute and convalescent COVID-19 from the United States, Italy and Spain. Sources were T cells, B-cell-depleted T cells, or PBMCs; the material itself was cDNA or gDNA.

Study processing details: Amplification from reference gene primers served as the basis for estimated nucleated cell counts. The method was immunoSEQ multiplex PCR; TCRdb's version includes in-frame clones alone and lacks a portion of them. V and J calls and clone size are copied from that table; D and trimming were computed from the DNA. The sample contains 75,000 to 95,000 clones, approximately 82% of which appear only once. Trimming pared 10 bases from V and 4 bases from J, leaving 21 bases between. CDR3 length: 15 amino acids. Germline-derived CDR1 and CDR2 are MNHNY and SVGAGI (reference sequence).

The rearrangement links TRBV6-6 to TRBJ2-3, with D possibly being TRBD2 (7 bases). The clonotype was recovered from a man aged 60 to 75 with acute or convalescent COVID-19. Sequenced material: peripheral blood. The chain's CDR3 is CATLNGGGGADTQYF. The CDR3 nucleotides read TGTGCCACCCTGAATGGGGGGGGCGGGGCAGATACGCAGTATTTT.